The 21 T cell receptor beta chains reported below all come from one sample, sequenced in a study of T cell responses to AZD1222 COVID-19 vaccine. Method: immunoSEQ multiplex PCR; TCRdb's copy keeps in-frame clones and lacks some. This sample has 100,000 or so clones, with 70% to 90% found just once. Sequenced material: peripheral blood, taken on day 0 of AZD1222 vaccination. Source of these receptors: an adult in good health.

The CDR3 DNA sequence: TGTGCCAGCAGCTTACTTCCAGGGGGTGTCACAGATACGCAGTATTTT. Its protein is CASSLLPGGVTDTQYF. The chain has TRBV11-2 and TRBJ2-3; 7 nucleotides agree with TRBD1. The J segment lost 2 bases and the V segment lost 2 bases, leaving 7 bases of the junction unmatched. The CDR3 is 16 residues long. Germline CDR1 and CDR2: SGHAT and FQNNGV.

CDR3 DNA: TGCGCCAGCAGCCGGGACACGAACACTGAAGCTTTCTTT. This gives the protein CASSRDTNTEAFF. The chain recombines TRBV5-1 with TRBJ1-1, with a weak D call TRBD1 (6 bases). The CDR3 is 13 residues long. CDR1 is SGHRS and CDR2 is YFSETQ in the germline V gene. V shed 4 bases and J shed 1 base, with 8 bases lying between them.

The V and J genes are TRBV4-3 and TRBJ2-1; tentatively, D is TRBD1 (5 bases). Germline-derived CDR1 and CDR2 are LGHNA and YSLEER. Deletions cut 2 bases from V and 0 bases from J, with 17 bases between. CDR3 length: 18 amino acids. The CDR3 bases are TGCGCCAGCAGCCAAAACCCGACAGCGCGTCTCTCCTACAATGAGCAGTTCTTC. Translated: CASSQNPTARLSYNEQFF.

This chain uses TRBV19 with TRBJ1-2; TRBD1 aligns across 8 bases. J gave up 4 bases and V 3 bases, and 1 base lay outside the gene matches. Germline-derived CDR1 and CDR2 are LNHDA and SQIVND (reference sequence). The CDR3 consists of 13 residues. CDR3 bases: TGTGCCAGTAGTATCGGACAGGGCTATGGCTACACCTTC. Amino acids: CASSIGQGYGYTF.

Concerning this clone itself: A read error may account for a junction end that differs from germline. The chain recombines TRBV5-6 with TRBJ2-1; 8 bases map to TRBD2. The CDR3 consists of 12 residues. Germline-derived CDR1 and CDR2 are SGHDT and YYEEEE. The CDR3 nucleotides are TGTGCCAGCAGATTGGGGGGCGGGAGGATCGTCTTC. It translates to CASRLGGGRIVF.

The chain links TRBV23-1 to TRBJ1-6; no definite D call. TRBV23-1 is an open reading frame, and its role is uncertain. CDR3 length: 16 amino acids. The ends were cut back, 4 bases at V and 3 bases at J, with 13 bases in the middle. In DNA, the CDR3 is TGCGCCAGCAGTCCCCTCAGGTACGGCTATAATTCACCCCTCCACTTT. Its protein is CASSPLRYGYNSPLHF.

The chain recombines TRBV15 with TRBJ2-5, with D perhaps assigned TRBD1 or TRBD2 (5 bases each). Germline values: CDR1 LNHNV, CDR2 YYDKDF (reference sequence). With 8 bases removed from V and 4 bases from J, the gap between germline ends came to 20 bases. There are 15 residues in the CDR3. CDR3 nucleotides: TGTGCCACCGCCCGGGACGCAGGCCTCGCAGAGACCCAGTACTTC. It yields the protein CATARDAGLAETQYF. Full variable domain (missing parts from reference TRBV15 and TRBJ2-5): DAMVIQNPRYQVTQFGKPVTLSCSQTLNHNVMYWYQQKSSQAPKLLFHYYDKDFNNEADTPDNFQSRRPNTSFCFLDIRSPGLGDTAMYLCATARDAGLAETQYFGPGTRLLVL.

CDR3 nucleotide sequence: TGTGCCAGCAGCTTTGTGGGGGGAACTGAAGCTTTCTTT. Protein: CASSFVGGTEAFF. The chain has TRBV11-2 and TRBJ1-1; D is perhaps TRBD1 (5 bases). Trimming took off 3 bases at V and 5 bases at J, with 10 bases between the two ends. Germline lookup yields CDR1 SGHAT and CDR2 FQNNGV. The CDR3 consists of 13 residues.

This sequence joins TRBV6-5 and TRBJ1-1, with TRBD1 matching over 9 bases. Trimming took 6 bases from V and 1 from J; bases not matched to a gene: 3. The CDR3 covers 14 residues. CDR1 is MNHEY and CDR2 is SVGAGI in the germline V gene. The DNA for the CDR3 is TGTGCCAGCAGAACGGGACAGGGGAACACTGAAGCTTTCTTT. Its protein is CASRTGQGNTEAFF.

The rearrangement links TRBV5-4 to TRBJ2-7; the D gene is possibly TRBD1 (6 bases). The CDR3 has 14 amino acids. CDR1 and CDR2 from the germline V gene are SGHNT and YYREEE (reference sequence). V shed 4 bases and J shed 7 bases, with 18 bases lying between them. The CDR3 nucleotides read TGTGCCAGCAGCCGCGAGACAGGAGGTAAAGAGCAGTACTTC. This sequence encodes CASSRETGGKEQYF.

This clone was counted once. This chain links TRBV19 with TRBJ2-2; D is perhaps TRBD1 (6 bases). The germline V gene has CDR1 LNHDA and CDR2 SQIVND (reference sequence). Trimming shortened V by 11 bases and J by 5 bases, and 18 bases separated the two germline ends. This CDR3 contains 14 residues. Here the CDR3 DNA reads TGTGCCTCCTCCCCGAGACAGGTTACCGGGGAGCTGTTTTTT. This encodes CASSPRQVTGELFF.

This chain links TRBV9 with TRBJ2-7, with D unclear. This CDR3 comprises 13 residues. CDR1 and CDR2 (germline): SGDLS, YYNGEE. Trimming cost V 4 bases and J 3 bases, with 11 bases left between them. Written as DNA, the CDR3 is TGTGCCAGCAGCCTACAAACTGGCTACGAGCAGTACTTC. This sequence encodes CASSLQTGYEQYF. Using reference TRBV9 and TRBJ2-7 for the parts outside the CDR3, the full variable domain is DSGVTQTPKHLITATGQRVTLRCSPRSGDLSVYWYQQSLDQGLQFLIQYYNGEERAKGNILERFSAQQFPDLHSELNLSSLELGDSALYFCASSLQTGYEQYFGPGTRLTVT.

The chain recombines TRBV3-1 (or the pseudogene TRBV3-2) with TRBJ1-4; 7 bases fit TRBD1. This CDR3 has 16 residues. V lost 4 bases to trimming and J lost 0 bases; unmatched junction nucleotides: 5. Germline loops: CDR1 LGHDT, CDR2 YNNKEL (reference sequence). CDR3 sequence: CASSRTGDTTNEKLFF. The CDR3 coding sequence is TGTGCCAGCAGCCGAACAGGGGATACAACTAATGAAAAACTGTTTTTT.

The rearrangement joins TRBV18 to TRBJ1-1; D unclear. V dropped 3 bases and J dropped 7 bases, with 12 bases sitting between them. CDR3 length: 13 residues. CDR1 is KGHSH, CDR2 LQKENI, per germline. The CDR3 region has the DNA TGTGCCAGCTCACCTGAAAGGGTCCTTGAAGCTTTCTTT. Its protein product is CASSPERVLEAFF. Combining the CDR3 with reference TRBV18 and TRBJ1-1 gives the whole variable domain NAGVMQNPRHLVRRRGQEARLRCSPMKGHSHVYWYRQLPEEGLKFMVYLQKENIIDESGMPKERFSAEFPKEGPSILRIQQVVRGDSAAYFCASSPERVLEAFFGQGTRLTVV.

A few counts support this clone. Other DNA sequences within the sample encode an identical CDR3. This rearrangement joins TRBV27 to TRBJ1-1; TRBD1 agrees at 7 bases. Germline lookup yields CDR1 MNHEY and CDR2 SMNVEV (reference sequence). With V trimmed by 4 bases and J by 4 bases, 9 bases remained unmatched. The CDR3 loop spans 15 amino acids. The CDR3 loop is CASSSDRRPSTEAFF. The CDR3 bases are TGTGCCAGCAGTTCGGACAGGCGGCCCAGCACTGAAGCTTTCTTT.

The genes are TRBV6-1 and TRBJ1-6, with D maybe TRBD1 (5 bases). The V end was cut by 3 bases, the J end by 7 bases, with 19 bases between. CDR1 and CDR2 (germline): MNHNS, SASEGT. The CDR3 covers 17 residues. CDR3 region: CASSDERPGRRNSPLHF. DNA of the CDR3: TGTGCCAGCAGTGACGAGAGACCGGGACGTAGGAATTCACCCCTCCACTTT.

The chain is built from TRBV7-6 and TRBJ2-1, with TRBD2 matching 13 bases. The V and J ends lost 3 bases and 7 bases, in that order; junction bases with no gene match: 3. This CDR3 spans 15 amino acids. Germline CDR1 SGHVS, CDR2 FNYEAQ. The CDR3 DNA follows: TGTGCCAGCAGCTTTCCGGGACTAGCGGGAAATGAGCAGTTCTTC. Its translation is CASSFPGLAGNEQFF.

For the CDR3, the DNA is TGCGCCAGCAGTGGACAGACAACTAATGAAAAACTGTTTTTT. It encodes CASSGQTTNEKLFF. This chain joins TRBV5-1 and TRBJ1-4; tentative D call: TRBD1 (6 bases). The CDR3 has 14 amino acids. The germline V gene has CDR1 SGHRS and CDR2 YFSETQ. Trimming pared 5 bases from V and 0 bases from J, leaving 8 bases between.

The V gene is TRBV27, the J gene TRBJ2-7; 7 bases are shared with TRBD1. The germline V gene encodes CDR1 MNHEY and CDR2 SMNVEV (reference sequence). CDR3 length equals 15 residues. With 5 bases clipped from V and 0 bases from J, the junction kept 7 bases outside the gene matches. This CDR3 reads CASSQGDQHSYEQYF. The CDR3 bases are TGTGCCAGCAGTCAGGGGGACCAGCACTCCTACGAGCAGTACTTC.

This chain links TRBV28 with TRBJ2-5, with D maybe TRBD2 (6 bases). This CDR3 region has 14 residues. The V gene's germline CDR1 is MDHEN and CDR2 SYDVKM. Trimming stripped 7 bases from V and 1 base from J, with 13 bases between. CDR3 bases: TGTGCCAGCAATCCAGCGGGCAGCCAAGAGACCCAGTACTTC. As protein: CASNPAGSQETQYF. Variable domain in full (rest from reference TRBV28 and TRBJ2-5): DVKVTQSSRYLVKRTGEKVFLECVQDMDHENMFWYRQDPGLGLRLIYFSYDVKMKEKGDIPEGYSVSREKKERFSLILESASTNQTSMYLCASNPAGSQETQYFGPGTRLLVL.

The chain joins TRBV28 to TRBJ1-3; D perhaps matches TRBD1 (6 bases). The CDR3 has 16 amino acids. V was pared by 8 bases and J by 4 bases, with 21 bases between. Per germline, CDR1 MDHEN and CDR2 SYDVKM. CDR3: CASSSGWGAAGNTIYF. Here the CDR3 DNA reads TGTGCCAGCTCCTCGGGATGGGGGGCGGCAGGAAACACCATATATTTT.